This passage covers 32 T cell receptor beta chains from one sample sequenced in a study of blood T cell repertoires in COVID-19. TCRdb's table, derived via immunoSEQ multiplex PCR, lists solely in-frame clones and lacks some. The sample yields more than 65,000 clones, more than 80% seen once. Sequences were obtained from peripheral blood. These receptors all stem from a man older than 75 with acute or convalescent COVID-19.

V is TRBV7-8 and J is TRBJ2-1; TRBD2 is a possible D gene (6 bases). Germline values: CDR1 SGHVS, CDR2 FQNEAQ. CDR3 length equals 15 residues. The V and J ends lost 4 bases and 6 bases respectively, with 16 bases between them. CDR3 nucleotide sequence: TGTGCCAGCAGCTCTCGGGGGAACGAGCTCAATGAGCAGTTCTTC. Its protein product is CASSSRGNELNEQFF.

The CDR3 sequence: CASSPDSDNEKLFF. The CDR3 nucleotides read TGTGCCAGTAGTCCAGACAGCGACAATGAAAAACTGTTTTTT. The chain carries TRBV19 and TRBJ1-4; maybe TRBD1 (5 bases). The CDR3 sequence is 14 residues long. Germline loops: CDR1 LNHDA, CDR2 SQIVND (reference sequence). The V and J ends lost 5 bases and 5 bases respectively, with 12 bases between them. The full variable domain, its missing parts supplied by reference TRBV19 and TRBJ1-4, is DGGITQSPKYLFRKEGQNVTLSCEQNLNHDAMYWYRQDPGQGLRLIYYSQIVNDFQKGDIAEGYSVSREKKESFPLTVTSAQKNPTAFYLCASSPDSDNEKLFFGSGTQLSVL.

J is TRBJ2-5 and V is TRBV6-6; 9 bases match TRBD1. This CDR3 has 14 residues. Germline assignment: CDR1 MNHNY and CDR2 SVGAGI (reference sequence). J lost 5 bases, V lost 8 bases, and 9 bases had no gene match. CDR3 protein: CASSSPGTGETQYF. DNA for the CDR3: TGTGCCAGCTCTTCCCCCGGGACAGGGGAGACCCAGTACTTC.

The V call is TRBV7-8, the J call TRBJ1-4, with D tentatively TRBD1 (5 bases). Germline V CDR1 and CDR2: SGHVS, FQNEAQ. The germline V and J ends were trimmed by 3 bases and 4 bases, with 9 bases remaining between them. This CDR3 region has 14 residues. In DNA, the CDR3 is TGTGCCAGCAGCTTGGGGGGAGATAATGAAAAACTGTTTTTT. This codes for CASSLGGDNEKLFF.

The gene calls are TRBV7-9 and TRBJ1-1, with D perhaps TRBD1 (6 bases). The CDR3 runs to 13 residues. Germline V CDR1 and CDR2: SEHNR, FQNEAQ (reference sequence). Deletions cut 6 bases from V and 5 bases from J, with 13 bases between. In DNA, the CDR3 is TGTGCCAGCAGTAGGACAGATAGGACTGAAGCTTTCTTT. This gives the protein CASSRTDRTEAFF.

V and J are TRBV28 and TRBJ2-5; 9 bases are a match to TRBD1. The CDR3 runs to 13 residues. In germline, CDR1 is MDHEN, CDR2 SYDVKM. V dropped 6 bases and J dropped 5; count of bases not matched to a gene: 4. CDR3 nucleotides: TGTGCCAGCAGCCGGGGACAGGGTGAGACCCAGTACTTC. Amino acids: CASSRGQGETQYF.

The genes are TRBV16 and TRBJ2-7; 7 nucleotides agree with TRBD1. The CDR3 sequence is 15 residues long. V trimming: 1 base; J trimming: 5 bases; junction bases outside the gene matches: 8. CDR1 and CDR2 (germline): KGHSY, FQNENV. In DNA form, the CDR3 reads TGTGCCAGCAGCCAATGGCGACAGGGCCCGGACGAGCAGTACTTC. Its translation: CASSQWRQGPDEQYF.

The CDR3 loop reads CASSPVGNTIYF. The DNA of the CDR3 is TGTGCCAGCAGCCCCGTTGGAAACACCATATATTTT. This rearrangement joins TRBV7-9 to TRBJ1-3; D unclear. Looked up from germline, CDR1 is SEHNR and CDR2 is FQNEAQ (reference sequence). CDR3 length: 12 amino acids. Trimming removed 5 bases from V and 3 bases from J, with 5 bases in between. The variable domain in full, with the rest retrieved from reference TRBV7-9 and TRBJ1-3, is DTGVSQNPRHKITKRGQNVTFRCDPISEHNRLYWYRQTLGQGPEFLTYFQNEAQLEKSRLLSDRFSAERPKGSFSTLEIQRTEQGDSAMYLCASSPVGNTIYFGEGSWLTVV.

The chain links TRBV6-6 to TRBJ2-1; D unclear. There are 14 residues in the CDR3. Germline assignment: CDR1 MNHNY and CDR2 SVGAGI (reference sequence). The ends were cut back, 4 bases at V and 0 bases at J, with 7 bases in the middle. Here the CDR3 reads CASSSPGSYNEQFF. CDR3 nucleotides: TGTGCCAGCAGTTCACCGGGCTCCTACAATGAGCAGTTCTTC.

The rearrangement links TRBV2 to TRBJ2-5, with 9 bases that match TRBD2. CDR1 and CDR2 from the germline V gene are SNHLY and FYNNEI. The V segment lost 0 bases and the J segment 5 bases; nucleotides outside the gene matches: 7. The CDR3 has 16 residues. CDR3 loop: CASSEASGGLLETQYF. CDR3 sequence (DNA): TGTGCCAGCAGTGAAGCAAGCGGGGGGTTGTTGGAGACCCAGTACTTC.

V is TRBV5-6 and J is TRBJ2-3; TRBD2 aligns across 8 bases. Germline V gives CDR1 SGHDT, CDR2 YYEEEE. This CDR3 contains 16 residues. V shed 6 bases, J shed 5 bases, and the junction held 14 bases outside the gene matches. CDR3 protein: CASKPGGARGRDTQYF. DNA of the CDR3: TGTGCCAGCAAGCCGGGAGGGGCTAGGGGGAGAGATACGCAGTATTTT.

V usage is TRBV9 and J usage is TRBJ2-3, with TRBD2 matching 13 bases. V lost 4 bases, J lost 4 bases, and 15 bases stayed unmatched. The CDR3 is made up of 19 amino acids. CDR1 and CDR2 (germline): SGDLS, YYNGEE. The CDR3 spells CASSPSVPGLAGRADTQYF. The CDR3 coding sequence is TGTGCCAGCAGCCCTAGCGTCCCGGGACTAGCGGGGCGGGCAGATACGCAGTATTTT. The variable domain in full, with the rest retrieved from reference TRBV9 and TRBJ2-3, is DSGVTQTPKHLITATGQRVTLRCSPRSGDLSVYWYQQSLDQGLQFLIQYYNGEERAKGNILERFSAQQFPDLHSELNLSSLELGDSALYFCASSPSVPGLAGRADTQYFGPGTRLTVL.

The chain recombines TRBV28 with TRBJ2-7, with D possibly matching TRBD2 (5 bases). Looked up from germline, CDR1 is MDHEN and CDR2 is SYDVKM. V shed 5 bases and J shed 6 bases, with 14 bases lying between them. The CDR3 has 13 amino acids. The CDR3 is CASSRGLAPEQYF. The CDR3 DNA reads TGTGCCAGCAGTCGAGGACTCGCGCCCGAGCAGTACTTC.

This chain joins TRBV6-2 or TRBV6-3 and TRBJ2-7; 10 bases fit TRBD2. The trim removed 8 bases at V and 1 base at J, leaving 14 bases unmatched. CDR3 length: 17 residues. From germline, CDR1 is MNHEY and CDR2 SVGEGT. Here the CDR3 DNA reads TGTGCCAGCTGCCGAGCGGGAGGGCTCTCTTCGTCCTACGAGCAGTACTTC. Translating it yields CASCRAGGLSSSYEQYF.

The V and J genes are TRBV6-6 and TRBJ2-5; a possible D gene is TRBD2 (6 bases). The V and J ends lost 2 bases and 5 bases respectively, with 9 bases between them. The CDR3 loop spans 13 amino acids. Germline V lookup: CDR1 MNHNY, CDR2 SVGAGI (reference sequence). The CDR3 loop reads CASSYGGWETQYF. The CDR3 DNA reads TGTGCCAGCAGTTACGGGGGGTGGGAGACCCAGTACTTC.

The chain uses TRBV3-1 (or the pseudogene TRBV3-2) and TRBJ2-1; weak D call: TRBD2 (6 bases). V lost 1 base and J lost 5, with 12 bases in between. The CDR3 has 15 amino acids. Germline CDR1 reads LGHDT; CDR2 reads YNNKEL (reference sequence). The chain's CDR3 is CASSQVYSGHNEQFF. In nucleotides, the CDR3 is TGTGCCAGCAGCCAAGTTTATAGCGGACACAATGAGCAGTTCTTC.

Remarks on this clone: At one end, the junction sequence differs from germline, possibly due to a read error. The chain employs TRBV28 and TRBJ1-5, with TRBD1 as a possible D gene (5 bases). Germline V gene lookup returns CDR1 MDHEN and CDR2 SYDVKM. This CDR3 region has 15 residues. As DNA, the CDR3 is TGTGCCAGCACTTTACGGGGGTTGAGCAATCAGCCCCAGCATTTT. Translation gives CASTLRGLSNQPQHF.

The rearrangement joins TRBV28 to TRBJ1-6; TRBD1 matches at 7 bases. V lost 5 bases and J lost 4; bases outside the gene matches: 11. Germline V gives CDR1 MDHEN, CDR2 SYDVKM. CDR3 size: 17 residues. Here the CDR3 reads CASSQPGTDFYNSPLHF. The CDR3 DNA follows: TGTGCCAGCAGTCAACCCGGGACAGACTTTTATAATTCACCCCTCCACTTT.

The chain combines TRBV7-2 with TRBJ2-7; 8 positions match TRBD2. With 0 bases clipped from V and 4 bases from J, the junction kept 5 bases outside the gene matches. The germline gives CDR1 SGHTA, CDR2 FQGNSA. This CDR3 has 15 amino acids. DNA for the CDR3: TGTGCCAGCAGCTTAGCAGCGGGAGTGGAGTACGAGCAGTACTTC. Its protein is CASSLAAGVEYEQYF.

This sequence joins TRBV6-2 or TRBV6-3 and TRBJ1-1, with TRBD1 matching 10 bases. With V trimmed by 2 bases and J by 4 bases, 7 bases remained unmatched. The CDR3 has 16 amino acids. Looked up from germline, CDR1 is MNHEY and CDR2 is SVGEGT. Here the CDR3 reads CASSYQSGQGGTEAFF. The CDR3 DNA reads as TGTGCCAGCAGTTACCAATCAGGACAGGGGGGCACTGAAGCTTTCTTT.

The gene calls are TRBV28 and TRBJ1-2; 8 nucleotides align to TRBD1. CDR1 MDHEN and CDR2 SYDVKM come from the germline V gene. After removal of 4 bases from V and 4 bases from J, the junction contained 5 bases not matched to a gene. The CDR3 extends over 14 amino acids. The CDR3: CASSSGQGTYGYTF. The CDR3 DNA reads TGTGCCAGCAGTTCTGGACAGGGAACCTATGGCTACACCTTC.

This chain connects TRBV4-3 to TRBJ2-3; D unresolved. CDR3 size: 16 residues. Looked up from germline, CDR1 is LGHNA and CDR2 is YSLEER. The ends were cut back, 0 bases at V and 0 bases at J, with 10 bases in the middle. DNA for the CDR3: TGCGCCAGCAGCCAAGACGTGGCGGTTAGCACAGATACGCAGTATTTT. Its protein is CASSQDVAVSTDTQYF.

The chain is built from TRBV9 and TRBJ2-6; 8 bases agree with TRBD1. V lost 0 bases to trimming and J lost 0 bases; unmatched junction nucleotides: 8. From germline, CDR1 is SGDLS and CDR2 YYNGEE. This CDR3 has 19 residues. CDR3 bases: TGTGCCAGCAGCGTAGCCCCGGGACAGGAATTCTCTGGGGCCAACGTCCTGACTTTC. It translates to CASSVAPGQEFSGANVLTF.

The chain has TRBV11-2 and TRBJ1-2; 12 bases agree with TRBD1. The CDR3 extends over 16 amino acids. Germline CDR1 and CDR2: SGHAT and FQNNGV. With 5 bases clipped from V and 3 bases from J, the junction kept 7 bases outside the gene matches. As DNA, the CDR3 is TGTGCCAGCAGCCATTCCGGGACAGGGGGCTACTATGGCTACACCTTC. Translation: CASSHSGTGGYYGYTF.

The genes are TRBV9 and TRBJ1-6, with 7 bases aligning to TRBD1. Germline V gene lookup returns CDR1 SGDLS and CDR2 YYNGEE. Trimming took 4 bases from V and 6 from J; bases not matched to a gene: 4. The CDR3 is made up of 14 amino acids. DNA of the CDR3: TGTGCCAGCAGCACCGGGACAGTTAATTCACCCCTCCACTTT. Translating gives CASSTGTVNSPLHF.

The rearrangement links TRBV5-1 to TRBJ2-5, with 7 bases identical to TRBD1. V shed 4 bases and J 2 bases; nucleotides not matched to a gene: 8. The CDR3 has 15 residues. The germline CDR1 and CDR2 sequences are SGHRS and YFSETQ. The CDR3 nucleotides are TGCGCCAGCAGCCTCGGACAGGCGCTACAAGAGACCCAGTACTTC. This translates into CASSLGQALQETQYF.

This chain joins TRBV6-5 and TRBJ1-1, with D perhaps TRBD1 (5 bases). CDR1 MNHEY and CDR2 SVGAGI come from the germline V gene. The germline V and J ends were trimmed by 0 bases and 5 bases, with 10 bases remaining between them. This CDR3 is built from 14 residues. In DNA form, the CDR3 reads TGTGCCAGCAGTTACTCGAACAGGTGGACTGAAGCTTTCTTT. It codes for CASSYSNRWTEAFF.

This clone was seen a handful of times. CDR3: CASSVESAYTGELFF. The CDR3 DNA is TGTGCCAGCAGCGTAGAGAGCGCATACACCGGGGAGCTGTTTTTT. The chain is built from TRBV9 and TRBJ2-2; D not resolved. The CDR3 runs 15 residues. Germline V lookup: CDR1 SGDLS, CDR2 YYNGEE. Trimming shortened V by 0 bases and J by 3 bases, and 9 bases separated the two germline ends.

The chain couples TRBV29-1 to TRBJ2-4; 10 positions agree with TRBD1. The V and J ends lost 4 bases and 7 bases, in that order; junction bases with no gene match: 4. Germline V gene lookup returns CDR1 SQVTM and CDR2 ANQGSEA. The CDR3 is made up of 13 amino acids. This chain's CDR3 is CSVGGQGMNIQYF. CDR3 sequence (DNA): TGCAGCGTTGGGGGACAGGGGATGAACATTCAGTACTTC.

This clone was seen only a few times. The chain joins TRBV7-9 to TRBJ1-2, with no clear D. V was trimmed by 5 bases and J by 3 bases, leaving 25 bases between them. This CDR3 has 18 amino acids. Germline CDR1 reads SEHNR; CDR2 reads FQNEAQ (reference sequence). CDR3 sequence reads: CASSPESTTRALDYGYTF. The CDR3 DNA follows: TGTGCCAGCAGCCCAGAATCAACGACGAGGGCTCTGGACTATGGCTACACCTTC.

V and J are TRBV2 and TRBJ1-5; D unresolved. This CDR3 is 14 amino acids long. The germline CDR1 and CDR2 sequences are SNHLY and FYNNEI. The germline V and J ends were trimmed by 2 bases and 6 bases, with 11 bases remaining between them. CDR3 nucleotide sequence: TGTGCCAGCAGTGAATCCAGATATGGTCAGCCCCAGCATTTT. It translates to CASSESRYGQPQHF.

The genes are TRBV19 and TRBJ2-1; the match to TRBD2 covers 10 bases. V was clipped by 1 base and J by 4 bases; unmatched bases: 4. CDR1 and CDR2 (germline): LNHDA, SQIVND (reference sequence). The CDR3 loop spans 16 amino acids. The CDR3 DNA follows: TGTGCCAGTAGTATAGTTCTAGCGGGGGCGTACAATGAGCAGTTCTTC. Its translation: CASSIVLAGAYNEQFF.